These T cell receptor beta chains were read from a single sample in a study of PD-1 blockade in classical Hodgkin lymphoma. Method: immunoSEQ multiplex PCR; TCRdb's copy keeps in-frame clones and lacks some. This table has tens of thousands of clones, 89% appearing once. The starting material was peripheral blood mononuclear cells (PBMCs), obtained at baseline. The receptors shown here come from a human donor with classical Hodgkin lymphoma. CDR3s include the opening cysteine and the closing phenylalanine or tryptophan. Each record gives: clone size, J gene, D gene, V gene, CDR3 DNA, CDR3 protein. The D gene is left open where the match is weak. Some rows mark clone size as missing; the rest say once, few, many or name a class of expanded clone.

clone size: NA
J gene: TRBJ1-2
D gene: TRBD1
V gene: TRBV6-5
CDR3 DNA: TGTGCCAGCAGTTACACGACAGGGTACAACTATGGCTACACCTTC
CDR3 protein: CASSYTTGYNYGYTF

clone size: NA
J gene: TRBJ2-3
D gene: TRBD1
V gene: TRBV19
CDR3 DNA: TGTGCCAGTAGTCTAAGACAGGGGGAAGACACAGATACGCAGTATTTT
CDR3 protein: CASSLRQGEDTDTQYF

clone size: NA
J gene: TRBJ2-1
D gene: TRBD1
V gene: TRBV19
CDR3 DNA: TGTGCCAGTAGCCCCACAGGGGGCTGGAGTCTGAGAAATGAGCAGTTCTTC
CDR3 protein: CASSPTGGWSLRNEQFF

clone size: NA
J gene: TRBJ1-3
D gene: NA
V gene: TRBV5-1
CDR3 DNA: TGCGCCAGCAGTTACTCCGGGACAACTGGAAACACCATATATTTT
CDR3 protein: CASSYSGTTGNTIYF

clone size: NA
J gene: TRBJ1-2
D gene: NA
V gene: TRBV7-8
CDR3 DNA: TGTGCCAGCAGTCCCAAGGGGCGCATCCCCTATGGCTACACCTTC
CDR3 protein: CASSPKGRIPYGYTF

clone size: NA
J gene: TRBJ2-1
D gene: TRBD2
V gene: TRBV18
CDR3 DNA: TGTGCCAGCTCACCACCGTCAGCGGGAGGGGCCAATGAGCAGTTCTTC
CDR3 protein: CASSPPSAGGANEQFF

clone size: NA
J gene: TRBJ1-3
D gene: NA
V gene: TRBV5-1
CDR3 DNA: TGCGCCAGCAGCTTGGACACACTCTCTGGAAACACCATATATTTT
CDR3 protein: CASSLDTLSGNTIYF

clone size: NA
J gene: TRBJ1-5
D gene: NA
V gene: TRBV27
CDR3 DNA: TGTGCCAGCAGTTTGGTGGCTGGGCTTAGCAATCAGCCCCAGCATTTT
CDR3 protein: CASSLVAGLSNQPQHF

clone size: NA
J gene: TRBJ2-5
D gene: TRBD2
V gene: TRBV4-1
CDR3 DNA: TGCGCCAGCAGCCAAAAGGAAAATAGCGGGAGAGGTGAGACCCAGTACTTC
CDR3 protein: CASSQKENSGRGETQYF

clone size: NA
J gene: TRBJ2-4
D gene: TRBD1
V gene: TRBV4-1
CDR3 DNA: TGCGCCAGCAGCCAAGACCGACAGGGGGCGCGGGTGAACATTCAGTACTTC
CDR3 protein: CASSQDRQGARVNIQYF

clone size: NA
J gene: TRBJ2-5
D gene: NA
V gene: TRBV27
CDR3 DNA: TGTGCCAGCAGTTTAGGGGAGACCCAGTACTTC
CDR3 protein: CASSLGETQYF

clone size: NA
J gene: TRBJ2-4
D gene: NA
V gene: TRBV27
CDR3 DNA: TGTGCCAGCAGTTGGGGCTTTGACAGTAAAAACATTCAGTACTTC
CDR3 protein: CASSWGFDSKNIQYF

clone size: NA
J gene: TRBJ2-7
D gene: TRBD2
V gene: TRBV2
CDR3 DNA: TGTGCCAGCGCCACGGGGGAGGGGCCCAACGAGCAGTACTTC
CDR3 protein: CASATGEGPNEQYF

clone size: once
J gene: TRBJ2-3
D gene: TRBD2
V gene: TRBV11-2
CDR3 DNA: TGTGCCAGCAGCTCCCGGACTAGCGAATACCATAACACAGATACGCAGTATTTT
CDR3 protein: CASSSRTSEYHNTDTQYF

clone size: NA
J gene: TRBJ1-4
D gene: NA
V gene: TRBV11-2
CDR3 DNA: TGTGCCAGCAGCGACGGACTAACTAATGAAAAACTGTTTTTT
CDR3 protein: CASSDGLTNEKLFF

clone size: NA
J gene: TRBJ2-1
D gene: NA
V gene: TRBV9
CDR3 DNA: TGTGCCAGCAGCGTAGGGGGCGCCGGGGAGCAGTTCTTC
CDR3 protein: CASSVGGAGEQFF

clone size: NA
J gene: TRBJ1-1
D gene: NA
V gene: TRBV27
CDR3 DNA: TGTGCCAGCAGTTTAGGGTGGGAGAACACTGAAGCTTTCTTT
CDR3 protein: CASSLGWENTEAFF

clone size: NA
J gene: TRBJ1-3
D gene: NA
V gene: TRBV19
CDR3 DNA: TGTGCCAGTAGTATAGGGACCGCCGGAAACACCATATATTTT
CDR3 protein: CASSIGTAGNTIYF

clone size: NA
J gene: TRBJ1-1
D gene: NA
V gene: TRBV6-6
CDR3 DNA: TGTGCCAGCTCACCAGGAAACAGAAACACTGAAGCTTTCTTT
CDR3 protein: CASSPGNRNTEAFF

clone size: NA
J gene: TRBJ2-1
D gene: TRBD1
V gene: TRBV19
CDR3 DNA: TGTGCCAGTAGTACTCGACAGGGGAGCTACAATGAGCAGTTCTTC
CDR3 protein: CASSTRQGSYNEQFF

clone size: once
J gene: TRBJ1-1
D gene: TRBD1
V gene: TRBV6-5
CDR3 DNA: TGTGCCAGCAGTACCGACAGGGTCACTGAAGCTTTCTTT
CDR3 protein: CASSTDRVTEAFF

clone size: NA
J gene: TRBJ1-4
D gene: NA
V gene: TRBV21-1
CDR3 DNA: TGTGCCAGCAGCAAAGGGGAGATGTTCAGGGTTCGGGCAACTAATGAAAAACTGTTTTTT
CDR3 protein: CASSKGEMFRVRATNEKLFF

clone size: NA
J gene: TRBJ1-2
D gene: TRBD1
V gene: TRBV7-2
CDR3 DNA: TGTGCCAGCAGCACCGGCCAACAGGGGGCTAACTATGGCTACACCTTC
CDR3 protein: CASSTGQQGANYGYTF

clone size: NA
J gene: TRBJ1-1
D gene: NA
V gene: TRBV5-1
CDR3 DNA: TGCGCCAGCAGCTTACCGGGCAATGCTGAAGCTTTCTTT
CDR3 protein: CASSLPGNAEAFF